This T cell receptor (beta chain) was captured by sequencing in a study of blood T cells in healthy people across ages. As for the study in general: About one barcoded beta molecule per two T cells was the capture yield of template switching.

Together with a sample-barcoded 5' primer, a J-beta primer mix was included in a second PCR lasting roughly 6 to 12 cycles. TCRdb independently ran MiXCR on the 5' RACE reads; one entry per CDR3 protein. The sample records over 300,000 distinct CDR3 sequences, 52% being singletons. The ends were cut back, 7 bases at V and 10 bases at J, with 17 bases in the middle. The CDR3 covers 14 residues. As regards this clonotype: Its antigen is as yet unknown.

General study findings and limits: Roughly linearly, TCR beta diversity per million T cells fell as age increased. Expanded clonotype shifts may have been confounded, as the donors had an unknown CMV status. Estimated diversity that came from one million T cells was considered an underestimate.

The chain has TRBV12-3 or TRBV12-4 and TRBJ1-6; D may be TRBD1 (6 bases). The clonotype was recovered from a man aged 55 to 70 in good health. The sequenced material came from blood. CDR3 in amino acids: CASKLRGLSSPLHF. The CDR3 nucleotides read TGTGCCAGCAAGCTCAGGGGATTGTCGTCACCCCTCCACTTT.